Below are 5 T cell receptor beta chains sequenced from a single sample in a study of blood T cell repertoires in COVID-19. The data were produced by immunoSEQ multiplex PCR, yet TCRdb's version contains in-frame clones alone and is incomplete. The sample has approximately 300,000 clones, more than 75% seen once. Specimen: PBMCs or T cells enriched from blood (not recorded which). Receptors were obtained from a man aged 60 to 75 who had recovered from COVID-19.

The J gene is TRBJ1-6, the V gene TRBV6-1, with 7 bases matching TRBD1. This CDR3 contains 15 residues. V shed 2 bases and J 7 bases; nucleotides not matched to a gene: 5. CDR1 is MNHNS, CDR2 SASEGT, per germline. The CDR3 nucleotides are TGTGCCAGCAGTGAAACACCAGGGGGGAATTCACCCCTCCACTTT. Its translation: CASSETPGGNSPLHF.

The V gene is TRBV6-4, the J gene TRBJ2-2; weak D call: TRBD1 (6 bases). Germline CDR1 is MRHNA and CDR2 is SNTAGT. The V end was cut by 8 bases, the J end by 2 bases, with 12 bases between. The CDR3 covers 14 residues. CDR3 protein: CASSRGTNTGELFF. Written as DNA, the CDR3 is TGTGCCAGCTCCAGGGGCACTAACACCGGGGAGCTGTTTTTT.

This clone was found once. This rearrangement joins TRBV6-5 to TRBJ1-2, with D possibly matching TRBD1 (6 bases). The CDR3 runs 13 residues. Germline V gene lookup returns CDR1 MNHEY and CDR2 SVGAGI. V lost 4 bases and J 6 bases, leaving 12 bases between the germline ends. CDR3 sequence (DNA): TGTGCCAGCAGTTTCCATCAGGGGAATGGCTACACCTTC. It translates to CASSFHQGNGYTF.

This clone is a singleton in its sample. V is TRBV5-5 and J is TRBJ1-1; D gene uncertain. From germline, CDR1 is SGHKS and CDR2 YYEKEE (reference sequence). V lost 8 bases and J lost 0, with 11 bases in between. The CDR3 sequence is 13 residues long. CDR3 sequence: CASLMSVNTEAFF. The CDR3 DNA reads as TGTGCCAGTTTGATGTCAGTGAACACTGAAGCTTTCTTT.

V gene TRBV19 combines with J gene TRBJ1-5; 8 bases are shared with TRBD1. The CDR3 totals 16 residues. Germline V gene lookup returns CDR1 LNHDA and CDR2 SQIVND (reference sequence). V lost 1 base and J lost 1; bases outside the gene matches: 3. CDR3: CASSIAGGGSNQPQHF. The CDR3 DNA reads TGTGCCAGTAGTATAGCAGGGGGCGGAAGCAATCAGCCCCAGCATTTT.